This is a list of T cell receptor beta chains from one sample in a study of molecular identifiers for immune sequencing clone quantification. TCRdb redid the calling of the PCR reads with MiXCR, one entry per CDR3 protein. The data show over 600,000 distinct CDR3 sequences, less than 20% seen once. Sequencing was carried out using naive CD8+ T cells from blood, with Jurkat cell RNA spiked in. Receptors were obtained from a human donor in good health. Some libraries in this study had Jurkat cell RNA spiked in. CDR3s include the opening cysteine and the closing phenylalanine or tryptophan. The D gene is left open where the match is weak. Expanded clones are given a class, and other clones once, few, many or no size at all.

cdr3_nt | cdr3_aa | v_call | d_call | clone_size | j_call
TGTGCCAGCCTAGCGGGTACTAAAGAGACCCAGTACTTC | CASLAGTKETQYF | TRBV7-8 | TRBD2 | many | TRBJ2-5
TGTGCCAGCAGCGATGCGGACAGGGGAGAGACCCAGTACTTC | CASSDADRGETQYF | TRBV9 | TRBD1 | many | TRBJ2-5
TGCGCCAGCAGCCAAGTCCCGACTAGCGGGGGGAGAGATACGCAGTATTTT | CASSQVPTSGGRDTQYF | TRBV4-1 | TRBD2 | many | TRBJ2-3
TGTGCCAGCAGTCCCCGGACAGGGGGCTACCAAGAGACCCAGTACTTC | CASSPRTGGYQETQYF | TRBV27 | TRBD1 | - | TRBJ2-5
TGTGCCACCAGCGAACTAGGAGGCGAGCAGTACTTC | CATSELGGEQYF | TRBV15 | - | - | TRBJ2-7
TGCGCCAGCAGCTTGGGAAAGACGCGGGGCACTGAAGCTTTCTTT | CASSLGKTRGTEAFF | TRBV5-1 | - | many | TRBJ1-1
TGTGCCTGGAGCTCGACAGGGGCCAATGAGCAGTTCTTC | CAWSSTGANEQFF | TRBV30 | TRBD1 | few | TRBJ2-1
TGTGCCAGCAGCTTGGAGGGATGGGGGGAGACCCAGTACTTC | CASSLEGWGETQYF | TRBV5-3 | - | - | TRBJ2-5
TGTGCCAGCCTTGGAGGGGACTCCTACGAGCAGTACTTC | CASLGGDSYEQYF | TRBV6-2/TRBV6-3 | - | many | TRBJ2-7
TGCGCCAGCAGCCAAGAACAAGCCCCTCCTTATGGCTACACCTTC | CASSQEQAPPYGYTF | TRBV4-1 | - | few | TRBJ1-2
TGTGCCAGCAGTTTAGCGGGAGGTGGCTCACCCCTCCACTTT | CASSLAGGGSPLHF | TRBV12-3/TRBV12-4 | - | many | TRBJ1-6
TGTGCCATCAGTGACGGACAGTTGAACACTGAAGCTTTCTTT | CAISDGQLNTEAFF | TRBV10-3 | - | few | TRBJ1-1
TGTGCCAGCAGCCTTGTGGGGCAGAGATTTACGCCCAAACCTGGAAACACCATATATTTT | CASSLVGQRFTPKPGNTIYF | TRBV4-2 | - | many | TRBJ1-3
TGTGCCAGCAGCCACGTAGGGACAGGTTTTTGGGAGACCCAGTACTTC | CASSHVGTGFWETQYF | TRBV6-6 | TRBD1 | - | TRBJ2-5
TGTGCCAGCACTCCCAACCGGCAGCTCCAAGAGACCCAGTACTTC | CASTPNRQLQETQYF | TRBV2 | - | few | TRBJ2-5
TGTGCCAGCAACCCGGGACTAGCGGATTACAATGAGCAGTTCTTC | CASNPGLADYNEQFF | TRBV28 | TRBD2 | many | TRBJ2-1
TGTGCCAGCCACATTCAGTACTTC | CASHIQYF | TRBV6-2/TRBV6-3 | - | many | TRBJ2-4
TGTGCCAGCAGCTTAGCAGGTCTCCCCGGGTACGAGCAGTACTTC | CASSLAGLPGYEQYF | TRBV7-2 | - | many | TRBJ2-7
TGTGCCAGCAGTTTAACCTTACAGTACACAGATACGCAGTATTTT | CASSLTLQYTDTQYF | TRBV28 | - | many | TRBJ2-3
TGTGCCAGCAGCTTGTGGGACAGGGAAGGCGAGCAGTACTTC | CASSLWDREGEQYF | TRBV7-9 | TRBD1 | many | TRBJ2-7
TGCAGCGTTGAGTCCGGTTCCTACGAGCAGTACTTC | CSVESGSYEQYF | TRBV29-1 | - | many | TRBJ2-7
TGTGCCAGCAGCCGCACCTTAGCGGGGGAGGGAGATACGCAGTATTTT | CASSRTLAGEGDTQYF | TRBV7-9 | TRBD2 | many | TRBJ2-3
TGTGCCAGCAGTAAGGATGAAAAACTGTTTTTT | CASSKDEKLFF | TRBV7-9 | - | many | TRBJ1-4
TGTGCCAGCAGTTTAAGGGTTTCCTCCTACGAGCAGTACTTC | CASSLRVSSYEQYF | TRBV28 | - | few | TRBJ2-7
TGTGCCAGCAGCTACGACAGGGGCACCGGGGAGCTGTTTTTT | CASSYDRGTGELFF | TRBV13 | TRBD1 | few | TRBJ2-2